These T cell receptor beta chains were read from a single sample in a study of shared clonotypes between healthy human individuals. Assay used: immunoSEQ multiplex PCR; TCRdb lists only in-frame clones, some missing. Among approximately 980,000 clones listed, roughly 72% were seen once. Sequenced sample: memory CD4+ T cells sorted from blood. These receptors originate from a young man in good health. CDR3s include the opening cysteine and the closing phenylalanine or tryptophan. The D gene is left open where the match is weak. Not every row has a clone size; where given, it reads once, few, many or a size class.

>TRBJ2-5|TRBV29-1|13|TRBD2|-
TGCAGCGTTGGCCGCGGGGGGCTAGAGACCCAGTACTTC
CSVGRGGLETQYF
>TRBJ2-3|TRBV2|15|TRBD1|-
TGTGCCAGCAGTATAAGACAGGGTAGCACAGATACGCAGTATTTT
CASSIRQGSTDTQYF
>TRBJ1-3|TRBV6-5|15|-|-
TGTGCCAGCAGTTACGACAGTCATCCTGGAAACACCATATATTTT
CASSYDSHPGNTIYF
>TRBJ1-2|TRBV6-5|9|-|-
TGTGCCAGCAGGGGTGGCTACACCTTC
CASRGGYTF
>TRBJ1-5|TRBV6-5|16|-|-
TGTGCCAGCAGTTCCAATTCCCAGGGTGGCAATCAGCCCCAGCATTTT
CASSSNSQGGNQPQHF
>TRBJ2-2|TRBV2|15|TRBD2|-
TGTGCCAGCATGAGGACTAGCGGTAACACCGGGGAGCTGTTTTTT
CASMRTSGNTGELFF
>TRBJ2-1|TRBV5-1|14|-|-
TGCGCCAGCAGCTTGGTGATCCCCTCCAATGAGCAGTTCTTC
CASSLVIPSNEQFF
>TRBJ2-3|TRBV19|15|TRBD2|-
TGTGCCAGTAGTATCAGCGGGAGAGGATCAGATACGCAGTATTTT
CASSISGRGSDTQYF
>TRBJ1-2|TRBV5-4|15|TRBD1|-
TGTGCCAGCAGCTTTCAGGGACAGCAAACAGGGGGCTACACCTTC
CASSFQGQQTGGYTF
>TRBJ2-5|TRBV2|15|TRBD2|-
TGTGCCAGCAGTGCCCAGCGGGGGGCCCAAGAGACCCAGTACTTC
CASSAQRGAQETQYF
>TRBJ2-7|TRBV6-5|15|TRBD2|few
TGTGCCAGCAGCTTGACTAGCGGGTCGACCTACGAGCAGTACTTC
CASSLTSGSTYEQYF
>TRBJ1-6|TRBV5-6|17|TRBD1|few
TGTGCCAGCAGCTTACAGACAGGGGGTAATCTTTATTCACCCCTCCACTTT
CASSLQTGGNLYSPLHF
>TRBJ1-2|TRBV29-1|15|-|-
TGCAGCGTTGATCCGCCGGCCCGGAGTCCTTATGGCTACACCTTC
CSVDPPARSPYGYTF
>TRBJ1-5|TRBV6-1|14|TRBD1|-
TGTGCCAGCAGTAGGGACAGCCCTCGCGAGCCCCAGCATTTT
CASSRDSPREPQHF
>TRBJ2-3|TRBV19|14|TRBD1|medium-sized
TGTGCCAGTAGTAGACAGGGCCTCACAGATACGCAGTATTTT
CASSRQGLTDTQYF
>TRBJ2-1|TRBV13|14|TRBD1|-
TGTGCCAGCAACACAGGGGGGAGGAACAATGAGCAGTTCTTC
CASNTGGRNNEQFF
>TRBJ1-5|TRBV29-1|15|-|-
TGCAGCGTTTCGGTCGCACGAGATAGCAATCAGCCCCAGCATTTT
CSVSVARDSNQPQHF
>TRBJ2-7|TRBV10-3|15|-|once
TGTGCCATCAGTGAGTCGAGGGACCATACCTACGAGCAGTACTTC
CAISESRDHTYEQYF
>TRBJ2-5|TRBV19|15|TRBD2|-
TGTGCCAGTAGTATAGAGAGAGCGGGGGAGGGGACCCAGTACTTC
CASSIERAGEGTQYF
>TRBJ1-4|TRBV30|12|-|-
TGTGCCTGGAGTGGGACCCCTGAAAAACTGTTTTTT
CAWSGTPEKLFF
>TRBJ1-6|TRBV28|15|-|-
TGTGCCAGCAGTCGCCCGGGGAGGACTAATTCACCCCTCCACTTT
CASSRPGRTNSPLHF
>TRBJ1-4|TRBV2|15|TRBD1|few
TGTGCCAGCAGTAATTCAGGGGGCGCGGCAGAAAAACTGTTTTTT
CASSNSGGAAEKLFF
>TRBJ2-1|TRBV4-1|16|TRBD2|many
TGCGCCAGCAGCCAACCCCTCGCGGGAGGTTACAATGAGCAGTTCTTC
CASSQPLAGGYNEQFF
>TRBJ1-2|TRBV19|12|-|-
TGTGCCAGTAGACAGGGAAAGGTTGGCTACACCTTC
CASRQGKVGYTF
>TRBJ2-3|TRBV9|15|-|-
TGTGCCAGCAGCGTTGGACTCCTTAGAACAGATACGCAGTATTTT
CASSVGLLRTDTQYF